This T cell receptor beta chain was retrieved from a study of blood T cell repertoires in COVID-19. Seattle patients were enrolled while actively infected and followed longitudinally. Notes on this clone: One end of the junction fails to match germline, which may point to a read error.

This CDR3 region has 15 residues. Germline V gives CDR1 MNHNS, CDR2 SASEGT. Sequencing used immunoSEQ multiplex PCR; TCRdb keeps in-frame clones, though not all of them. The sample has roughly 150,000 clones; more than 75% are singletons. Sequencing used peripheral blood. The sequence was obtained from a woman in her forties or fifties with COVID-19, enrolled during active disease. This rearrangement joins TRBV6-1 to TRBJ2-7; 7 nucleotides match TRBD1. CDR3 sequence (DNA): TGTGCCAGCAGGGAAGGGGACAGACTTTTCTACGAGCAGTACTTC. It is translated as CASREGDRLFYEQYF.